The rows below give T cell receptor beta chains drawn from one sample of a study of T cells in Graves' hyperthyroidism and ophthalmopathy. Using its own MiXCR run on the multiplex PCR reads, TCRdb lists one record per CDR3 protein. The profile shows a few hundred thousand distinct CDR3 sequences, under 25% of them singletons. Sequenced: blood. These receptors were collected from a woman in her seventies with Graves' ophthalmopathy. The CDR3 runs from the conserved cysteine through the conserved F or W. The D gene is left open where the match is weak. A row's size may be missing; if present it is once, few, many or a size class.

clone_size	d_call	v_call	j_call	cdr3_nt	cdr3_aa
many	.	TRBV12-3/TRBV12-4	TRBJ2-3	TGTGCCAGCAGTTGGAGACTAGAGACAGATACGCAGTATTTT	CASSWRLETDTQYF
few	.	TRBV5-1	TRBJ1-6	TGCGCCAGCAGCTTGGACGGACTAGGCTCACCCCTCCACTTT	CASSLDGLGSPLHF
few	.	TRBV10-3	TRBJ2-7	TGTGCCATCAGTGAGTCGATAGGAAGGGGCTTAACCTACGAGCAGTACTTC	CAISESIGRGLTYEQYF
.	.	TRBV19	TRBJ2-2	TGTGCCAGTAGTCATCAGAAGGGCGGCACGAACACCGGGGAGCTGTTTTTT	CASSHQKGGTNTGELFF
few	.	TRBV19	TRBJ2-6	TGTGCCAGTTGTGGAGATACCACCTCTGGGGCCAACGTCCTGACTTTC	CASCGDTTSGANVLTF
.	.	TRBV28	TRBJ1-2	TGTGCCAGCAGGCAGAGCACTAACTATGGCTACACCTTC	CASRQSTNYGYTF
.	TRBD2	TRBV6-1	TRBJ2-7	TGTGCCAGCAGCCGATACAGGGGCAGCGGGAGGTCCCTCGAGCAGTACTTC	CASSRYRGSGRSLEQYF
.	.	TRBV9	TRBJ1-5	TGTGCCAGCAGCCCCGGACACGGGGGGATTAGCAATCAGCCCCAGCATTTT	CASSPGHGGISNQPQHF
.	.	TRBV30	TRBJ2-7	TGTGCCTGGAGTAAGGGAGACAGTAGGTACGAGCAGTACTTC	CAWSKGDSRYEQYF
.	.	TRBV5-1	TRBJ1-1	TGCGCCAGCAGCTTGGTAACTCCCCCCGGGGCTTTCTTT	CASSLVTPPGAFF
.	.	TRBV20-1	TRBJ1-2	TGCAGTGCTCCACGGACACGGGGTGTCTATGGCTACACCTTC	CSAPRTRGVYGYTF
.	TRBD2	TRBV28	TRBJ2-3	TGTGCCAGCAGTTTAGGCGCTAGCGGGAGGGCATATACGCAGTATTTT	CASSLGASGRAYTQYF
few	.	TRBV5-1	TRBJ1-2	TGCGCCAGCAGCCCTCAAGGGGGAGCTAACTATGGCTACACCTTC	CASSPQGGANYGYTF
many	.	TRBV7-8	TRBJ1-1	TGTGCCAGCAGCTTAAGGACAGCCTTGAACACTGAAGCTTTCTTT	CASSLRTALNTEAFF
.	TRBD1	TRBV27	TRBJ2-3	TGTGTCAGCAGTCTGGACAGGGGATCTGATACGCAGTATTTT	CVSSLDRGSDTQYF
many	TRBD2	TRBV7-3	TRBJ2-1	TGTGCCAGCAGCTCAAACCCGGGACTAGCGGGTTACAATGAGCAGTTCTTC	CASSSNPGLAGYNEQFF
.	TRBD1	TRBV20-1	TRBJ1-5	TGCAGTGCTGCGACAGGGACGGATCAGCCCCAGCATTTT	CSAATGTDQPQHF
many	.	TRBV12-3/TRBV12-4	TRBJ1-5	TGTGCCAGCGGGCAGGGTTCTCAGCCCCAGCATTTT	CASGQGSQPQHF
many	.	TRBV7-9	TRBJ1-2	TGTGCCAGCACCCCAACACCCTGGCGCGGCTACACCTTC	CASTPTPWRGYTF
few	TRBD1	TRBV27	TRBJ2-1	TGTGCCAGCAGTTCGGACAGGAGCTCCTACAATGAGCAGTTCTTC	CASSSDRSSYNEQFF
.	TRBD1	TRBV7-9	TRBJ2-5	TGTGCCAGCAGCTCGGCCGGACAGGTGGGAGAGACCCAGTACTTC	CASSSAGQVGETQYF
.	TRBD2	TRBV3-1	TRBJ2-7	TGTGCCAGCAGCCCCATTATAGTCACTAGCGTAATCTACGAGCAGTACTTC	CASSPIIVTSVIYEQYF
.	.	TRBV2	TRBJ2-4	TGTGCCAGCAGTGAACCCGGGCCAGGGGGGACTAACCTAGCCAAAAACATTCAGTACTTC	CASSEPGPGGTNLAKNIQYF
many	.	TRBV28	TRBJ1-1	TGTGCCAGCACGTGGAATACTGAAGCTTTCTTT	CASTWNTEAFF
.	.	TRBV5-1	TRBJ2-7	TGCGCCAGCAGCTTGTCGTGCGAGCAGTACTTC	CASSLSCEQYF
.	TRBD1	TRBV18	TRBJ1-1	TGTGCCAGCTCACCGGACAGGGCGGGGACTGAAGCTTTCTTT	CASSPDRAGTEAFF
.	TRBD1	TRBV24-1	TRBJ1-2	TGTGCCACCAGTGATTCCACAGGGGGCAGTTTCTATGGCTACACCTTC	CATSDSTGGSFYGYTF
few	.	TRBV6-2/TRBV6-3	TRBJ1-1	TGTGCCAGCAGCATCCGTTGGGGCTCTATCATGAACACTGAAGCTTTCTTT	CASSIRWGSIMNTEAFF
.	.	TRBV5-1	TRBJ2-5	TGCGCCAGCAGCTTGGCTTCTAGCGTACAAGAGACCCAGTACTTC	CASSLASSVQETQYF
.	.	TRBV27	TRBJ1-6	TGTGCCAGTTCCCCCTTATTGTCGCGTAATTCACCCCTCCACTTT	CASSPLLSRNSPLHF
.	.	TRBV19	TRBJ2-4	TGTGCCTCGGGGCTACCAGTAGCCAAAAACATTCAGTACTTC	CASGLPVAKNIQYF
.	.	TRBV18	TRBJ1-1	TGTGCCAGCTCCCAGGCTGCCAGGGTTCCAGCTTTCTTT	CASSQAARVPAFF
many	.	TRBV5-1	TRBJ2-1	TGCGCCAGCAGCTTGGTGGGCGCCAACAATGAGCAGTTCTTC	CASSLVGANNEQFF
few	TRBD2	TRBV27	TRBJ2-1	TGTGCCAGCAGTGTGGCCCGACTAGCGGGAGAATATGAGCAGTTCTTC	CASSVARLAGEYEQFF
few	.	TRBV7-9	TRBJ2-3	TGTGCCAGCAGCTGGGGGGAGGTCAGGACAGATACGCAGTATTTT	CASSWGEVRTDTQYF
.	TRBD1	TRBV12-5	TRBJ1-1	TGTGCTAGTGGTTTGGTAGGACAGGAGTGGAACACTGAAGCTTTCTTT	CASGLVGQEWNTEAFF
.	TRBD1	TRBV7-9	TRBJ1-5	TGTGCCAGCAGCTTGGGGGACAGGCGCGATCAGCCCCAGCATTTT	CASSLGDRRDQPQHF
.	TRBD2	TRBV7-9	TRBJ2-7	TGTGCCAGCAGCCCAGCGGGAGAGACCTACGAGCAGTACTTC	CASSPAGETYEQYF
few	.	TRBV18	TRBJ1-5	TGTGCCAGCTCACCATTAAGGAGCAATCAGCCCCAGCATTTT	CASSPLRSNQPQHF
many	.	TRBV6-1	TRBJ2-7	TGTGCCAGCAGAGGTGCTAGCCGGGATTACGAGCAGTACTTC	CASRGASRDYEQYF
many	.	TRBV7-3	TRBJ2-1	TGTGCCAGCAGTGATCCGGGACGAAACAACAATGAGCAGTTCTTC	CASSDPGRNNNEQFF
few	.	TRBV7-3	TRBJ1-1	TGTGCCAGCAGCTTAATAGGAGGGCCCACTGAAGCTTTCTTT	CASSLIGGPTEAFF
few	.	TRBV11-2	TRBJ2-1	TGTGCCAGCAGCTTAAGGTGGAGGGCCTCTTCACTTGACAATGAGCAGTTCTTC	CASSLRWRASSLDNEQFF